One sample yielded the 12 T cell receptor beta chains listed below, sequenced in a study of CD8+CD57+ T cells in acquired aplastic anemia. Template material for TCR beta VDJ and CDR3 profiling consisted of genomic DNA. TCRdb re-analysed the reads in MiXCR, keeping a single row per CDR3 protein. The sample records fewer than 200,000 distinct CDR3 sequences, about 60% being singletons. Sequencing was performed on sorted CD4+, CD8+, or CD8+CD57+ T cells (not recorded which) from PBMCs. The origin of the receptors is a human donor in good health.

This chain connects TRBV7-2 to TRBJ2-7, with D tentatively TRBD2 (5 bases). The CDR3 is 13 residues long. V dropped 4 bases and J dropped 3 bases, with 10 bases sitting between them. The germline CDR1 and CDR2 sequences are SGHTA and FQGNSA. The CDR3 region is CASSSHTSYEQYF. CDR3 bases: TGTGCCAGCAGCTCACATACTAGCTACGAGCAGTACTTC.

This clonotype was picked up a small number of times. The rearrangement joins TRBV24-1 to TRBJ2-1; D is uncertain. This CDR3 comprises 13 residues. CDR1 and CDR2 (germline): KGHDR, SFDVKD. V lost 1 base and J lost 7, with 7 bases in between. The CDR3 region is CATSDFNGNEQFF. CDR3 sequence (DNA): TGTGCCACCAGTGATTTCAATGGGAATGAGCAGTTCTTC.

CDR3 residues: CASSRDNESGYTF. As DNA, the CDR3 is TGTGCCAGCAGCCGGGACAATGAGAGTGGCTACACCTTC. V and J are TRBV5-5 and TRBJ1-2, with D perhaps matching TRBD1 (6 bases). The CDR3 has 13 residues. Trimming took 4 bases from V and 7 from J, leaving 14 bases between them. From germline, CDR1 is SGHKS and CDR2 YYEKEE (reference sequence).

The chain is built from TRBV19 and TRBJ2-7, with D possibly TRBD2 on 6 matching bases. Germline V gene sequence: CDR1 LNHDA, CDR2 SQIVND (reference sequence). The CDR3 runs to 16 residues. V lost 7 bases to trimming and J lost 1 base, with 20 bases between them. This CDR3 is CASTPSARRVSYEQYF. CDR3 sequence (DNA): TGTGCCAGTACCCCGAGCGCCAGGAGGGTTTCCTACGAGCAGTACTTC.

This clonotype was recorded once. The chain's CDR3 is CASSLNGGGLQAFF. The CDR3 DNA is TGTGCCAGCAGCTTAAACGGCGGGGGACTACAAGCTTTCTTT. The chain is built from TRBV7-3 and TRBJ1-1; D is perhaps TRBD1 (5 bases). Germline V gene lookup returns CDR1 SGHTA and CDR2 FQGTGA. The CDR3 spans 14 residues. The V end lost 1 base, the J end lost 9 bases, and 15 bases lay between the germline ends. Full variable domain (rest looked up from reference TRBV7-3 and TRBJ1-1): GAGVSQTPSNKVTEKGKYVELRCDPISGHTALYWYRQSLGQGPEFLIYFQGTGAADDSGLPNDRFFAVRPEGSVSTLKIQRTERGDSAVYLCASSLNGGGLQAFFGQGTRLTVV.

The V gene is TRBV28, the J gene TRBJ2-3, with 8 bases that match TRBD1. V lost 3 bases, J lost 0 bases, and 2 bases stayed unmatched. CDR1 and CDR2 (germline): MDHEN, SYDVKM. The length of the CDR3 is 15 residues. In DNA, the CDR3 is TGTGCCAGCAGTTTGGACAGGGCTAGCACAGATACGCAGTATTTT. It yields the protein CASSLDRASTDTQYF. Supplemented by reference TRBV28 and TRBJ2-3, the full variable domain reads DVKVTQSSRYLVKRTGEKVFLECVQDMDHENMFWYRQDPGLGLRLIYFSYDVKMKEKGDIPEGYSVSREKKERFSLILESASTNQTSMYLCASSLDRASTDTQYFGPGTRLTVL.

This chain links TRBV20-1 with TRBJ2-3; 7 positions agree with TRBD2. In germline, CDR1 is DFQATT, CDR2 SNEGSKA (reference sequence). The CDR3 has 14 amino acids. V gave up 4 bases and J gave up 5 bases; unmatched junction bases: 9. The CDR3 protein is CSAIVGGPRDTQYF. As DNA, the CDR3 is TGCAGTGCTATTGTGGGAGGGCCTAGAGATACGCAGTATTTT.

This clonotype was detected ten times or more. The chain combines TRBV5-1 with TRBJ1-4; D remains ambiguous. The CDR3 spans 15 residues. The germline V and J ends were trimmed by 4 bases and 0 bases, with 10 bases remaining between them. Germline V gene sequence: CDR1 SGHRS, CDR2 YFSETQ. CDR3 DNA: TGCGCCAGCAGCCTGGGCGAGGCAACTAATGAAAAACTGTTTTTT. Protein product: CASSLGEATNEKLFF.

The chain has TRBV11-3 and TRBJ2-7; 9 bases map to TRBD2. The germline CDR1 and CDR2 sequences are SGHNT and YENEEA. The CDR3 is 16 amino acids. V was pared by 3 bases and J by 0 bases, with 6 bases of the junction left unmatched. The CDR3 DNA reads as TGTGCCAGCAGCTTGGTTAGCGGGGGCTTCTCCTACGAGCAGTACTTC. Translating gives CASSLVSGGFSYEQYF.

This clonotype was seen more than once but under ten times. At one boundary the junction diverges from the germline segment, which might be a read error. V gene TRBV7-7 combines with J gene TRBJ2-5, with TRBD1 matching 9 bases. Per the germline V gene, CDR1 is SSHAT and CDR2 is FNYEAQ (reference sequence). The CDR3 has 16 amino acids. The chain's CDR3 is CASSLALTGGQETQYF. CDR3 nucleotides: TGTGCTAGCAGCTTAGCACTCACAGGGGGCCAGGAGACCCAGTACTTC. Full variable domain (rest looked up from reference TRBV7-7 and TRBJ2-5): GAGVSQSPRYKVTKRGQDVTLRCDPISSHATLYWYQQALGQGPEFLTYFNYEAQPDKSGLPSDRFSAERPEGSISTLTIQRTEQRDSAMYRCASSLALTGGQETQYFGPGTRLLVL.

This rearrangement joins TRBV6-4 to TRBJ1-1; D possibly corresponds to TRBD1 (5 bases). Per the germline V gene, CDR1 is MRHNA and CDR2 is SNTAGT. CDR3 length: 14 amino acids. V was cut by 11 bases and J by 0 bases, with 16 bases left in between. In DNA, the CDR3 is TGTGCCGTATCGGGGCTCATTATGAACACTGAAGCTTTCTTT. It codes for CAVSGLIMNTEAFF.

This clonotype has just one count. This chain uses TRBV20-1 with TRBJ2-3; D not certain. CDR3 length: 14 residues. V was pared by 0 bases and J by 11 bases, with 18 bases between. CDR1 and CDR2 from the germline V gene are DFQATT and SNEGSKA (reference sequence). CDR3 protein: CSARDLVGYNEQYF. In DNA, the CDR3 is TGCAGTGCTAGAGATCTGGTGGGGTACAATGAGCAGTATTTT.